This T cell receptor beta chain is from a study of T cell changes during pregnancy in multiple sclerosis. Using immunoSEQ multiplex PCR, the repertoire was profiled, and TCRdb retains in-frame clones only, with some absent. The sample has about 13,000 clones; approximately 91% are singletons. This clone was counted once. The material was CD8+ T cells from peripheral blood mononuclear cells, obtained in the first trimester of pregnancy. This sequence was found in a female donor with multiple sclerosis, enrolled in a pregnancy study.

DNA for the CDR3: TGTGCCAGCAGCGCCGCCTCGGCCCTTGGGCGTTTCGAGCAGTACTTC. It specifies CASSAASALGRFEQYF. The gene calls are TRBV7-9 and TRBJ2-7; D uncertain. The CDR3 covers 16 residues. CDR1 and CDR2 from the germline V gene are SEHNR and FQNEAQ (reference sequence). Between the trimmed V and J ends, which lost 5 bases and 6 bases, there was a span of 23 bases.